This record concerns one T cell receptor (beta chain) sequence. J lost 4 bases, V lost 3 bases, and 18 bases had no gene match. The CDR3 covers 18 residues. The germline V gene encodes CDR1 DFQATT and CDR2 SNEGSKA (reference sequence). The data belong to a study of blood T cell repertoires in COVID-19. Study details: COVID-19 samples from acute and convalescent phases originated in the United States, Italy and Spain. The cDNA or gDNA used as material had been derived from T cells, B-cell-depleted T cells, or PBMCs.

The authors' processing: Using reference gene primer amplification, nucleated cell counts were estimated. TCRdb's table, derived via immunoSEQ multiplex PCR, lists solely in-frame clones and lacks some. The D gene and trimming were derived from the DNA, and the V and J assignments and clone size from that table. The table shows around 250,000 clones, with 85% to 90% occurring only once. Cohort 3 donors counted as recovered after two negative PCRs, clearance, or resolved symptoms. The V and J genes are TRBV20-1 and TRBJ2-5; 9 nucleotides agree with TRBD1. Sequencing used PBMCs or T cells enriched from blood (not recorded which). The sequence came from a woman in her twenties or thirties who had recovered from COVID-19. The CDR3 region is CSASSVRRGTGYSETQYF. CDR3 in DNA: TGCAGTGCTAGTAGTGTAAGAAGGGGGACAGGGTATTCAGAGACCCAGTACTTC.